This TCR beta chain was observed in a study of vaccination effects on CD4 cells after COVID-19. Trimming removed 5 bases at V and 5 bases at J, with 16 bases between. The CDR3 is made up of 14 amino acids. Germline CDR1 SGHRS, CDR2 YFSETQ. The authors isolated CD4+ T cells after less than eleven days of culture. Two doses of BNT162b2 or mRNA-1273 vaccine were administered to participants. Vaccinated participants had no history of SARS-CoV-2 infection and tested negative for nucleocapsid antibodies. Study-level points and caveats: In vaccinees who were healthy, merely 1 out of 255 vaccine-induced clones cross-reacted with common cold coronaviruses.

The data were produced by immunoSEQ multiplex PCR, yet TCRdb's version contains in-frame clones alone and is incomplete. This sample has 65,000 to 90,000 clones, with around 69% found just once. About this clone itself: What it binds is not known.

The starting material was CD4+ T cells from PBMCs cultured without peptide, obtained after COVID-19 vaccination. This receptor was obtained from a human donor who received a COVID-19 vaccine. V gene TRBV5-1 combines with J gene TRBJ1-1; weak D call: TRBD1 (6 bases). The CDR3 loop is CASSRLEGGTEAFF. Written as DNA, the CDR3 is TGCGCCAGCAGTCGCCTGGAGGGGGGGACTGAAGCTTTCTTT.